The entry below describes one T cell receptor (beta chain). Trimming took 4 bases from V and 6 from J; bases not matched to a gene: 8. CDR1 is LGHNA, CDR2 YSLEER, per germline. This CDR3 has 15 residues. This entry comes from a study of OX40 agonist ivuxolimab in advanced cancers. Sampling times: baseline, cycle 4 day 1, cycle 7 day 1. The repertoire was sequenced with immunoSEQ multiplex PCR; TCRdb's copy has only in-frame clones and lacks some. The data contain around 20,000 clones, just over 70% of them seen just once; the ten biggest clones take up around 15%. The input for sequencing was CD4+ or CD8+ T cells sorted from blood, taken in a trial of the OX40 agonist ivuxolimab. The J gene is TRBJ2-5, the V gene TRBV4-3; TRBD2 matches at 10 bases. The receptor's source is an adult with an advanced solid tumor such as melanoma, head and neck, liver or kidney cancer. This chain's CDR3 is CASSPIAGGSQTQYF. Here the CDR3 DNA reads TGCGCCAGCAGCCCCATAGCGGGAGGTAGCCAGACCCAGTACTTC.